This TCR beta chain was identified in a study of cytomegalovirus exposure and HLA in healthy donors. Broader study findings: Segments of the TCR beta V type were, in most cases, productive about 90% or about 30% of the time in an earlier analysis.

Note on this clone: Its target is not known.

CDR3 length: 14 amino acids. V was clipped by 5 bases and J by 7 bases; unmatched bases: 8. CDR1 and CDR2 from the germline V gene are LNHDA and SQIVND (reference sequence). The study ran its PCR with 60 Vbeta and 13 Jbeta primers. Profiled with immunoSEQ multiplex PCR; TCRdb holds only in-frame clones, not every one. The sample shows 100,000 or so clones, approximately 84% of them seen only once. This sequence originates from a young man in good health and CMV-seronegative. This sequence joins TRBV19 and TRBJ2-1; 7 bases line up with TRBD2. Sequencing input: PBMCs. CDR3 amino acids: CASSGRTSRNEQFF. The CDR3 coding sequence is TGTGCCAGTAGTGGGAGGACTAGTCGAAATGAGCAGTTCTTC.